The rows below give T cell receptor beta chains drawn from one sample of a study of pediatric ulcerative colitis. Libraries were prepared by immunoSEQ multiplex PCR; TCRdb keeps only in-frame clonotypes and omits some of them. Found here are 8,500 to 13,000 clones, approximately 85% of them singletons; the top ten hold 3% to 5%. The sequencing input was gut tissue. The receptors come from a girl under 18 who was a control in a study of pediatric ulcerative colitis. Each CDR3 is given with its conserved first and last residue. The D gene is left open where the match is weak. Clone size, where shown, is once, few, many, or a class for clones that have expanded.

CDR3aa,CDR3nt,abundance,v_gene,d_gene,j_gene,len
CASSLRGASGSYNEQFF,TGTGCCAGCAGTTTAAGGGGGGCTAGCGGGTCCTACAATGAGCAGTTCTTC,-,TRBV27,TRBD2,TRBJ2-1,17
CAISAREVSNQPQHF,TGTGCCATCAGTGCTAGGGAGGTGAGCAATCAGCCCCAGCATTTT,-,TRBV10-3,-,TRBJ1-5,15
CASSLSRRGDYGYTF,TGTGCCAGCAGCTTGAGCCGACGAGGGGACTATGGCTACACCTTC,-,TRBV5-6,-,TRBJ1-2,15
CASSQSYGRKNTEAFF,TGCGCCAGCAGTCAATCGTACGGGCGGAAGAACACTGAAGCTTTCTTT,once,TRBV23-1,-,TRBJ1-1,16
CASSAPHKGGETQYF,TGTGCCAGCAGTGCCCCTCACAAAGGAGGGGAGACCCAGTACTTC,-,TRBV28,-,TRBJ2-5,15
CSARDNYEQYF,TGCAGTGCTAGAGACAACTACGAGCAATACTTC,-,TRBV20-1,-,TRBJ2-7,11
CASRGDSSNQPQHF,TGTGCCAGCAGAGGGGACAGTAGCAATCAGCCCCAGCATTTT,few,TRBV2,TRBD1,TRBJ1-5,14
CASSFSGSGNTIYF,TGTGCCAGCAGTTTTTCAGGGAGTGGAAACACCATATATTTT,-,TRBV27,-,TRBJ1-3,14
CASKAALRDLEQYF,TGTGCCAGCAAGGCGGCCCTACGGGACTTAGAGCAGTACTTC,once,TRBV28,-,TRBJ2-7,14
CAISGTGGEGINGYTF,TGTGCCATCAGTGGGACAGGGGGCGAGGGGATAAATGGCTACACCTTC,-,TRBV10-3,TRBD1,TRBJ1-2,16
CASSPSSGRAHNEQFF,TGTGCCAGCAGTCCCTCTAGCGGGAGGGCGCACAATGAGCAGTTCTTC,few,TRBV27,TRBD2,TRBJ2-1,16
CSAREGPSGSTDTQYF,TGCAGCGCTCGCGAAGGTCCTAGCGGGAGCACAGATACGCAGTATTTT,-,TRBV29-1,TRBD2,TRBJ2-3,16
CASSLTGTSGNNEQFF,TGTGCCAGCAGCCTTACCGGGACTAGCGGGAACAATGAGCAGTTCTTC,-,TRBV4-2,TRBD2,TRBJ2-1,16
CASSPRASTDTQYF,TGTGCCAGCAGCCCGAGGGCCAGCACAGATACGCAGTATTTT,-,TRBV7-9,-,TRBJ2-3,14
CASSFPHSPNYGYTF,TGTGCCAGCAGTTTTCCCCACAGCCCTAACTATGGCTACACCTTC,-,TRBV28,-,TRBJ1-2,15
CASSAYGAYNEQFF,TGTGCCAGCAGCGCATACGGAGCCTACAATGAGCAGTTCTTC,-,TRBV9,-,TRBJ2-1,14
CATRGHRNTEAFF,TGTGCCACCCGGGGACACAGGAACACTGAAGCTTTCTTT,-,TRBV15,-,TRBJ1-1,13
CASSYRTGISSYNEQFF,TGTGCCAGCTCATATAGGACTGGAATAAGCTCCTACAATGAGCAGTTCTTC,-,TRBV18,-,TRBJ2-1,17
CASLRAGNTGELFF,TGCGCCAGCTTACGGGCGGGGAACACCGGGGAGCTGTTTTTT,-,TRBV10-2,-,TRBJ2-2,14
CASSQGPPREGSDTQYF,TGCGCCAGCAGCCAAGGCCCACCGCGGGAGGGGTCAGATACGCAGTATTTT,-,TRBV4-3,TRBD2,TRBJ2-3,17
CASSSTPRGTEAFF,TGTGCCAGCAGCTCGACGCCCAGGGGAACTGAAGCTTTCTTT,-,TRBV5-4,-,TRBJ1-1,14
CASRLGQGSEQFF,TGTGCCAGCAGACTCGGACAGGGTAGTGAGCAGTTCTTC,-,TRBV6-5,TRBD1,TRBJ2-1,13
CASSFGQGGQPQHF,TGTGCCAGCAGCTTTGGACAGGGTGGACAGCCCCAGCATTTT,-,TRBV7-9,TRBD1,TRBJ1-5,14
CASGRQGAVTEAFF,TGTGCCAGCGGGAGGCAGGGGGCGGTCACTGAAGCTTTCTTT,-,TRBV25-1,TRBD1,TRBJ1-1,14
CASSAGQGSETQYF,TGCGCCAGCAGCGCGGGACAGGGGAGCGAGACCCAGTACTTC,-,TRBV5-1,TRBD1,TRBJ2-5,14
CASSWTSGRGLGEQYF,TGTGCCAGCAGCTGGACTAGCGGGAGAGGGCTAGGGGAGCAGTACTTC,-,TRBV5-4,TRBD2,TRBJ2-7,16